This T cell receptor beta chain was found in a study of long-term antiretroviral therapy in people with HIV. The study drew at least one pre-ART and at least two post-ART PBMC samples from every donor. Comments on this clone: The antigen remains undetermined.

Points from the study as a whole: Post-ART samples showed increased diversity that remained below transplant donor control levels. Pre-ART clonal expansions dominated every time point's repertoire.

The CDR3 is 16 amino acids. Researchers report immunoSEQ v3.0 was run at survey level. Clones were sequenced by immunoSEQ multiplex PCR, and TCRdb holds only the in-frame ones, with some missing. The table records roughly 30,000 clones, over 90% of them present only once. The material sequenced was unsorted PBMCs, taken approximately 6.5 years after starting antiretroviral therapy. The chain has TRBV1 and TRBJ1-5. TRBV1 is a pseudogene locus. The source is a woman between 35 and 50 years old with HIV. The CDR3 bases are TGCACCAGCAGCCAAGTCTGGAAATATAGCAATCAGCCCCAGCATTTT. Translating gives CTSSQVWKYSNQPQHF.